This T cell receptor (beta chain) was identified in a study of blood T cell repertoires in COVID-19. Study-level information: COVID-19 samples, acute and convalescent, were from the United States, Italy and Spain. In each case, the material was cDNA or gDNA derived from T cells, B-cell-depleted T cells, or PBMCs.

This CDR3 contains 14 residues. V shed 6 bases, J shed 6 bases, and the junction held 5 bases outside the gene matches. Authors' data handling: From reference gene primer amplification, estimates of nucleated cell counts were derived. Here immunoSEQ multiplex PCR was the method, and the copy in TCRdb shows in-frame clones only, minus some. For V, J and clone size, that table is used; D and trimming come from the DNA. The profile shows under 200,000 clones, approximately 84% of them singletons. The V call is TRBV23-1, the J call TRBJ1-5; 10 bases fit TRBD1. TRBV23-1 is sorted into the ORF group, with uncertain function. The specimen was peripheral blood. The clonotype comes from a man aged 35 to 55 with acute or convalescent COVID-19. As DNA, the CDR3 is TGCGCCAGCAGCCGACAGGGGGCAGGTCAGCCCCAGCATTTT. Its translation: CASSRQGAGQPQHF.